Below are 12 T cell receptor beta chains sequenced from a single sample in a study of blood T cells in healthy people across ages. It was with a sample-barcoded 5' primer and a J-beta primer mix that a second PCR of about 6 to 12 cycles was run. TCRdb analysed the 5' RACE reads with MiXCR anew, one entry per CDR3 protein. Among about 1.4 million distinct CDR3 sequences listed, 55% to 75% were seen once. The material sequenced was blood. The receptors were gathered from a young man in good health.

Only a few counts were recorded for this clonotype. The chain links TRBV5-1 to TRBJ2-7; TRBD1 matches at 10 bases. The CDR3 is 15 amino acids. V was pared by 3 bases and J by 4 bases, with 7 bases of the junction left unmatched. Germline CDR1 and CDR2: SGHRS and YFSETQ. This CDR3 is CASSWTGGNSYEQYF. In DNA form, the CDR3 reads TGCGCCAGCAGCTGGACAGGGGGAAACTCTTACGAGCAGTACTTC.

This clonotype was seen more than once but under ten times. CDR3 nucleotide sequence: TGCAGCGTTGAATCGGGGACAGGGGGCCAGTATTTT. Translated, it gives CSVESGTGGQYF. The J gene is TRBJ2-3, the V gene TRBV29-1; 12 nucleotides align to TRBD1. The CDR3 contains 12 residues. Germline trimming cut 2 bases from V and 12 bases from J; bases unmatched to any gene: 3. Per the germline V gene, CDR1 is SQVTM and CDR2 is ANQGSEA.

This clonotype occurred once. The chain carries TRBV27 and TRBJ2-1; 8 bases are a match to TRBD2. Germline trimming cut 7 bases from V and 3 bases from J; bases unmatched to any gene: 8. In germline, CDR1 is MNHEY, CDR2 SMNVEV (reference sequence). CDR3 length equals 15 residues. Here the CDR3 DNA reads TGTGCCAGCAAGTTCGCTAGCGGGCGCTACAATGAGCAGTTCTTC. Amino acid sequence: CASKFASGRYNEQFF.

V and J are TRBV30 and TRBJ2-4; 8 nucleotides line up with TRBD1. TRBJ2-7 explains the end of the DNA better; the J call may be wrong. The CDR3 spans 12 residues. Per the germline V gene, CDR1 is GTSNPN and CDR2 is SVGIG (reference sequence). The CDR3 DNA is TGTGCCTGGAGTACAGGGGGCTACGAGCAGTACTTC. This sequence encodes CAWSTGGYEQYF.

The rearrangement uses TRBV27 and TRBJ1-2; weak D call: TRBD1 (6 bases). CDR1 is MNHEY and CDR2 is SMNVEV in the germline V gene (reference sequence). This CDR3 has 15 amino acids. Between the trimmed V and J ends, which lost 0 bases and 2 bases, there was a span of 10 bases. The CDR3 bases are TGTGCCAGCAGTTTATCGAATGGGGGCAACTATGGCTACACCTTC. Translated, it gives CASSLSNGGNYGYTF.

This clonotype appeared a few times. In DNA form, the CDR3 reads TGCGCCAGCAGCCAAGATTACGAGGCGGAGACCCAGTACTTC. The encoded protein is CASSQDYEAETQYF. The rearrangement joins TRBV4-3 to TRBJ2-5; no clear D. Germline V lookup: CDR1 LGHNA, CDR2 YSLEER. This CDR3 has 14 amino acids. V lost 0 bases and J lost 5, with 10 bases in between.

J is TRBJ2-7 and V is TRBV20-1; 10 positions agree with TRBD1. V gave up 6 bases and J gave up 0 bases; unmatched junction bases: 8. Germline CDR1 is DFQATT and CDR2 is SNEGSKA (reference sequence). This CDR3 has 15 residues. The CDR3 DNA reads as TGCAGTGCCGCGGTTGGGACAGGGGTCTCCTACGAGCAGTACTTC. Its protein is CSAAVGTGVSYEQYF.

By share, this clonotype counts as large (0.1 to 1%). This sequence joins TRBV11-2 and TRBJ2-7; either TRBD1 or TRBD2 may supply D (5 bases each). Germline CDR1 reads SGHAT; CDR2 reads FQNNGV. V was cut by 0 bases and J by 3 bases, with 12 bases left in between. This CDR3 is 15 amino acids long. CDR3 bases: TGTGCCAGCAGCTTAGAGGGACCTTCGGGCTACGAGCAGTACTTC. Translated: CASSLEGPSGYEQYF.

The chain carries TRBV6-6 and TRBJ2-1; D is uncertain. V gave up 0 bases and J gave up 2 bases, with 11 bases separating them. Germline-derived CDR1 and CDR2 are MNHNY and SVGAGI (reference sequence). CDR3 length: 16 amino acids. CDR3 DNA: TGTGCCAGCAGTTACTCGATCGACTCGCCCTACAATGAGCAGTTCTTC. Protein sequence: CASSYSIDSPYNEQFF.

This clonotype has just one count. J is TRBJ2-3 and V is TRBV4-2; D gene unclear. There are 14 residues in the CDR3. Germline CDR1 is LGHNA and CDR2 is YNFKEQ. Trimming removed 4 bases from V and 6 bases from J, with 14 bases in between. The CDR3 sequence: CASSPQYLGDTQYF. CDR3 in DNA: TGTGCCAGCAGCCCCCAATACTTGGGCGATACGCAGTATTTT.

This clonotype has more than one count but fewer than ten. The rearrangement uses TRBV9 and TRBJ2-7, with D possibly being TRBD2 (6 bases). Germline CDR1 SGDLS, CDR2 YYNGEE. CDR3 length equals 16 residues. Trimming removed 2 bases at V and 2 bases at J, with 17 bases between. The DNA of the CDR3 is TGTGCCAGCAGCGTGAGGCCGGGACTCTCAACCTACGAGCAGTACTTC. Amino acids: CASSVRPGLSTYEQYF. Full variable domain (rest looked up from reference TRBV9 and TRBJ2-7): DSGVTQTPKHLITATGQRVTLRCSPRSGDLSVYWYQQSLDQGLQFLIQYYNGEERAKGNILERFSAQQFPDLHSELNLSSLELGDSALYFCASSVRPGLSTYEQYFGPGTRLTVT.

This chain uses TRBV12-3 or TRBV12-4 with TRBJ1-1, with D tentatively TRBD1 (5 bases). The germline V and J ends were trimmed by 0 bases and 2 bases, with 13 bases remaining between them. The CDR3 is 16 amino acids. CDR3 DNA sequence: TGTGCCAGCAGTTTAGCCGGGGCCCCGGGAAACACTGAAGCTTTCTTT. It codes for CASSLAGAPGNTEAFF.